This T cell receptor beta chain was identified during a study of blood T cells in healthy people across ages. Broader study findings: Long-lived donors had more naive CD4+ cells and higher diversity than aged donors.

A J-beta primer mix and a sample-barcoded 5' primer were used in a second PCR of roughly 6 to 11 cycles. A template-switch adaptor with 12 random nucleotides tagged each cDNA molecule. MiXCR, applied by TCRdb to the 5' RACE reads, yields one record per CDR3 protein. This table holds about 650,000 distinct CDR3 sequences, approximately 52% found once. Trimming at V came to 0 bases and at J to 4 bases, leaving 6 bases not matched to a gene. The CDR3 covers 14 residues. In germline, CDR1 is DFQATT, CDR2 SNEGSKA (reference sequence). About this clonotype: Its antigen is not identified.

The rearrangement links TRBV20-1 to TRBJ2-7; 7 positions match TRBD1. Material: blood. This TCR was recovered from a woman over 75 in good health. CDR3 DNA sequence: TGCAGTGCTAGAGACCCGGGACAGCAATACGAGCAGTACTTC. Protein product: CSARDPGQQYEQYF.